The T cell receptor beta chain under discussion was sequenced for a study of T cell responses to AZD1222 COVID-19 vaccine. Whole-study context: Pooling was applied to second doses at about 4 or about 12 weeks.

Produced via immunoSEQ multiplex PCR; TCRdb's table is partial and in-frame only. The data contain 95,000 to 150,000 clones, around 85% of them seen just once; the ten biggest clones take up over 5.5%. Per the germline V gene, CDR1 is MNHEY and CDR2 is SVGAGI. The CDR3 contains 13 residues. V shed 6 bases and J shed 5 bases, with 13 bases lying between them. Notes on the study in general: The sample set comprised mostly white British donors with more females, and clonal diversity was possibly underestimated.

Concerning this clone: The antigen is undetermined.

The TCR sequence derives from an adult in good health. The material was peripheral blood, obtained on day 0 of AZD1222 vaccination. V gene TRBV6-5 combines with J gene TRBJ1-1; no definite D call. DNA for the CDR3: TGTGCCAGCAGACTGACGGTTGGGACTGAAGCTTTCTTT. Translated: CASRLTVGTEAFF.